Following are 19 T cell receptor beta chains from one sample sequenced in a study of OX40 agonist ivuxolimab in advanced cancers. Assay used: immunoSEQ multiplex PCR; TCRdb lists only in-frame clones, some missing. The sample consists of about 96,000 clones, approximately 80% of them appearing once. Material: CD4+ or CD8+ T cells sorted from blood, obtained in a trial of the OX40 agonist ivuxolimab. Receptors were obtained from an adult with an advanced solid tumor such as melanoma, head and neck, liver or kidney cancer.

CDR3 DNA: TGTGCCAGCAGCGCCACCACAGGGGGCTCTGAAGCTTTCTTT. Translated: CASSATTGGSEAFF. This chain uses TRBV9 with TRBJ1-1; 9 bases are a match to TRBD1. Unmatched junction bases numbered 6, after V lost 3 bases and J lost 6 bases. Germline V CDR1 and CDR2: SGDLS, YYNGEE. The CDR3 has 14 amino acids. The whole variable domain, filled in from reference TRBV9 and TRBJ1-1, reads DSGVTQTPKHLITATGQRVTLRCSPRSGDLSVYWYQQSLDQGLQFLIQYYNGEERAKGNILERFSAQQFPDLHSELNLSSLELGDSALYFCASSATTGGSEAFFGQGTRLTVV.

This chain's CDR3 is CASSPRETEAFF. CDR3 in DNA: TGCGCCAGCAGCCCTCGGGAGACTGAAGCTTTCTTT. The V call is TRBV5-1, the J call TRBJ1-1; no reliable D call. The ends were cut back, 4 bases at V and 5 bases at J, with 9 bases in the middle. The CDR3 runs to 12 residues. Germline CDR1 SGHRS, CDR2 YFSETQ.

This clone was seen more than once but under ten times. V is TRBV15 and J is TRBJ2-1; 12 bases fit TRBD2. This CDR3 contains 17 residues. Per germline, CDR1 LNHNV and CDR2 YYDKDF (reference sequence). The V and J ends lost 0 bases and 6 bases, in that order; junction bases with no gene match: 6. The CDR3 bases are TGTGCCACCAGCAGAGATATACTAGCGGGGGGTCTCAATGAGCAGTTCTTC. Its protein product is CATSRDILAGGLNEQFF. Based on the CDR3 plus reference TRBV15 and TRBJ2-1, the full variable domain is DAMVIQNPRYQVTQFGKPVTLSCSQTLNHNVMYWYQQKSSQAPKLLFHYYDKDFNNEADTPDNFQSRRPNTSFCFLDIRSPGLGDTAMYLCATSRDILAGGLNEQFFGPGTRLTVL.

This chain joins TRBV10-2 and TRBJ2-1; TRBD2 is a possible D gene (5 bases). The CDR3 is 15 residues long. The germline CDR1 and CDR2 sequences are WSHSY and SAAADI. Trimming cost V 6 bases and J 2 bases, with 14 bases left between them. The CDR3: CASSPSGTTYNEQFF. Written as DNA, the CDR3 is TGCGCCAGCAGCCCAAGCGGAACGACCTACAATGAGCAGTTCTTC.

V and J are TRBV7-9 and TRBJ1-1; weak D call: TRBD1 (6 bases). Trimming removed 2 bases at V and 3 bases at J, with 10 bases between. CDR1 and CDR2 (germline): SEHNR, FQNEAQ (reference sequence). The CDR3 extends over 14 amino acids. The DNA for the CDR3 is TGTGCCAGCAGCTTATCATCAGGGGACACTGAAGCTTTCTTT. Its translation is CASSLSSGDTEAFF.

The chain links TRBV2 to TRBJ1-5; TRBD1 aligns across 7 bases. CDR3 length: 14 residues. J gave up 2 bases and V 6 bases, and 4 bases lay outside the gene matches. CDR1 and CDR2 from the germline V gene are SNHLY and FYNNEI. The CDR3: CASRVGQGNQPQHF. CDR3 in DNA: TGTGCCAGCAGGGTTGGACAGGGCAATCAGCCCCAGCATTTT.

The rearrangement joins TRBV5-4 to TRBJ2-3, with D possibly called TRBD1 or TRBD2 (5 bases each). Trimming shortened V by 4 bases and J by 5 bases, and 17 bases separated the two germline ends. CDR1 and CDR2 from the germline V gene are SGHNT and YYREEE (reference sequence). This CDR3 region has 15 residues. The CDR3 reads CASSTLRDLRDTQYF. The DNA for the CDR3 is TGTGCCAGCAGCACCCTCCGGGACCTCCGAGATACGCAGTATTTT.

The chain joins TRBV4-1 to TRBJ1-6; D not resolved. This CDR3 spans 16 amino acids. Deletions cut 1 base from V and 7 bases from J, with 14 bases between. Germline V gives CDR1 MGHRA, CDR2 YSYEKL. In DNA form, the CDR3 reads TGCGCCAGCAGCCAAGTTGAGGAGGACCTAAATTCACCCCTCCACTTT. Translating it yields CASSQVEEDLNSPLHF.

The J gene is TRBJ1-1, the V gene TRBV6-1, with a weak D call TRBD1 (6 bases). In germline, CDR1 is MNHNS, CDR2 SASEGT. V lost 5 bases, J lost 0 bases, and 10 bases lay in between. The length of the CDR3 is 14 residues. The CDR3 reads CASSRQGMNTEAFF. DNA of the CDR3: TGTGCCAGCAGTCGGCAGGGGATGAACACTGAAGCTTTCTTT.

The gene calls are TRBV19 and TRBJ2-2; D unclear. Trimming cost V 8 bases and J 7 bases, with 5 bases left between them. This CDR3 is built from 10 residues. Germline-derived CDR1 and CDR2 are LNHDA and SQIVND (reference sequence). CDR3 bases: TGTGCCAGTGGATACGGGGAGCTGTTTTTT. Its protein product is CASGYGELFF.

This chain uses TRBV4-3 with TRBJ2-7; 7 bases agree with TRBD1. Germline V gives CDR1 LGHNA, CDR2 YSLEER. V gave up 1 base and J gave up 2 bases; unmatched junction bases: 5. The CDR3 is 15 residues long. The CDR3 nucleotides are TGCGCCAGCAGCCAAGTGCAGGGGGAGACCTACGAGCAGTACTTC. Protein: CASSQVQGETYEQYF.

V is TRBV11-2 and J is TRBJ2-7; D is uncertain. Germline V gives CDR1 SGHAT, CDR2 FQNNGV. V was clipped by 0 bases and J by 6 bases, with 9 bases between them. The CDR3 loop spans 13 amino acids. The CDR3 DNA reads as TGTGCCAGCAGCTTAGAAACAGCGTCCGAGCAGTACTTC. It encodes CASSLETASEQYF.

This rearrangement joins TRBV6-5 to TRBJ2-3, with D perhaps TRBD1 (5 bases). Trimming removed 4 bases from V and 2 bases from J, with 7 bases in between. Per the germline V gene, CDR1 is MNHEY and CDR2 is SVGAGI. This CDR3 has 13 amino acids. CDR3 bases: TGTGCCAGCAGTTTGACAGCCACAGATACGCAGTATTTT. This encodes CASSLTATDTQYF.

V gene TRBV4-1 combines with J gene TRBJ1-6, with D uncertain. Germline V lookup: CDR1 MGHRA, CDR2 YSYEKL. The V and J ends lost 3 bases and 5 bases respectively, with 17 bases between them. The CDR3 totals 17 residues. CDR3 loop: CASSQAPSTADNSPLHF. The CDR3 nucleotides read TGCGCCAGCAGCCAGGCTCCCTCGACGGCCGATAATTCACCCCTCCACTTT.

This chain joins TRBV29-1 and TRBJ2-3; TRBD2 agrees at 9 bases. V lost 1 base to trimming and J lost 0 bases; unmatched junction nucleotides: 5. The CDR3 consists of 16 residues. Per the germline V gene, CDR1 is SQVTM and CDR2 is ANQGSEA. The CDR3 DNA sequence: TGCAGCGTTGAAGGCGGGGGGGCCGTTAGCACAGATACGCAGTATTTT. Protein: CSVEGGGAVSTDTQYF.

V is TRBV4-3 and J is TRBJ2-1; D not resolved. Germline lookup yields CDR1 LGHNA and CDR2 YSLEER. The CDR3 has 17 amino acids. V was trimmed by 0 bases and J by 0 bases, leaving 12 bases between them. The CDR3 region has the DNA TGCGCCAGCAGCCAAGAGGGAACATACGGCTCCTACAATGAGCAGTTCTTC. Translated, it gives CASSQEGTYGSYNEQFF.

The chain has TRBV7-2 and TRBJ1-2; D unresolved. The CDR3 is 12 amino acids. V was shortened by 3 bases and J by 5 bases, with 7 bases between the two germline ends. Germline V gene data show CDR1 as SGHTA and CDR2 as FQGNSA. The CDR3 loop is CASSFGGYGYTF. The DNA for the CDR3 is TGTGCCAGCAGCTTTGGAGGGTATGGCTACACCTTC.

CDR3 amino acids: CASRKGTARLEETQYF. CDR3 DNA: TGTGCCAGCAGAAAGGGGACAGCCCGTCTCGAAGAGACCCAGTACTTC. V is TRBV7-9 and J is TRBJ2-5; TRBD1 aligns across 7 bases. In germline, CDR1 is SEHNR, CDR2 FQNEAQ (reference sequence). The CDR3 contains 16 residues. Germline trimming cut 6 bases from V and 3 bases from J; bases unmatched to any gene: 13.

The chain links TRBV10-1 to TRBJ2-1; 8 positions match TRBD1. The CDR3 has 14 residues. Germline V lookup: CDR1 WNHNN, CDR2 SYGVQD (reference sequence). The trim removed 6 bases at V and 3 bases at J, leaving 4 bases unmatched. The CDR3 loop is CASSPGTGYNEQFF. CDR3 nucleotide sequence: TGCGCCAGCAGCCCCGGGACAGGCTACAATGAGCAGTTCTTC.